This TCR beta chain was captured by sequencing in a study of radiation and T cells in renal cell carcinoma. Across the study: Nephrectomy followed 15 Gy stereotactic body radiation by 4 weeks.

CDR3 size: 15 residues. V lost 2 bases and J lost 2, with 11 bases in between. Per the germline V gene, CDR1 is SGHNT and CDR2 is YENEEA. Some clones are missing from TCRdb's copy, which holds only in-frame ones; the method was immunoSEQ multiplex PCR. Among 50,000 to 75,000 clones listed, approximately 80% were seen once. Time point defined: baseline pretreatment blood. Treatment specified: 15 Gy SBRT to primary tumor, nephrectomy 4 weeks later. Clear cell pathology was present in this patient's renal cell carcinoma. The sequences come from blood, collected from a patient whose treatment included radiotherapy and nephrectomy. The source of this sequence is a man aged 60-69 years with renal cell carcinoma. This chain connects TRBV11-3 to TRBJ2-3; TRBD1 is a possible D gene (6 bases). The CDR3 protein is CASSLRQGNTDTQYF. Here the CDR3 DNA reads TGTGCCAGCAGCTTACGGCAGGGGAACACAGATACGCAGTATTTT.